This TCR beta chain was sequenced in a study of T-cell reconstitution after alpha-beta-depleted transplantation in children. Overall study results and limits: It was newly produced T cells that mostly accounted for T-cell counts and diversity one year after transplant. Expanded graft clones numbering several hundred reportedly gave rise to alpha-beta T cells about two months after transplant.

Unique molecular identifiers tagged the TCRbeta library. TCRdb fed the PCR reads into MiXCR, producing one record per CDR3 protein. The table shows around 960,000 distinct CDR3 sequences, with about 26% occurring only once. This clonotype was observed a few times. The antigen is unknown. Germline V gene sequence: CDR1 MNHNS, CDR2 SASEGT. The CDR3 totals 16 residues. With 6 bases removed from V and 4 bases from J, the gap between germline ends came to 18 bases. The genes are TRBV6-1 and TRBJ2-2, with D possibly being TRBD1 (6 bases). The sample was PBMCs, mostly from graft donor cells, taken 360 days after TCRalphabeta/CD19-depleted stem cell transplant. This TCR derives from a boy younger than two who had a stem cell transplant for SCID, so the T cells may come from the graft donor. The CDR3 loop reads CASRPLQGGRTGELFF. The CDR3 DNA sequence: TGTGCCAGCAGGCCACTACAGGGTGGGCGCACCGGGGAGCTGTTTTTT.